These 20 T cell receptor beta chains share one sample of origin, sequenced in a study of response to subunit inactivated influenza vaccine (dated by TCRdb to the late 2010s). The library was obtained by RT-PCR. Sequencing took place on an Illumina HiSeq 2500. TCRdb reworked the public reads: Q25 trimming with fastp, MiXCR clone assembly, productive beta chains retained. Records with the same CDR3 protein are collapsed into one entry carrying the most frequent genes and DNA. In this sample the table shows hundreds of thousands of distinct CDR3 sequences, around 8% of which occur a single time. The ten biggest clones cover approximately 12% of the sample. This material consisted of PBMCs from blood, taken less than 30 months after vaccination. The receptor set was obtained from a man aged 50-75 years who received an inactivated influenza vaccine. Donor details come from another sample of the same person, matched by shared clones.

This sequence joins TRBV12-3 or TRBV12-4 and TRBJ2-7; weak D call: TRBD2 (5 bases). Trimming took off 8 bases at V and 3 bases at J, with 17 bases between the two ends. This CDR3 has 14 amino acids. The CDR3 DNA follows: TGTGCCAGCTCTAGATCGGGAAGAGGCTACGAGCAGTACTTC. Translating gives CASSRSGRGYEQYF.

As to this clonotype: One end of the junction is discordant with germline, which a read error may explain. The rearrangement uses TRBV28 and TRBJ2-2, with TRBD2 matching 9 bases. The germline V gene encodes CDR1 MDHEN and CDR2 SYDVKM. The CDR3 consists of 17 residues. The DNA of the CDR3 is TGTGCCAGCAATTTAGTAGCGGGGGACTCTGGCACCGGGGAGCTGTTTTTT. The encoded protein is CASNLVAGDSGTGELFF. The full variable domain, with the rest looked up from reference TRBV28 and TRBJ2-2, is DVKVTQSSRYLVKRTGEKVFLECVQDMDHENMFWYRQDPGLGLRLIYFSYDVKMKEKGDIPEGYSVSREKKERFSLILESASTNQTSMYLCASNLVAGDSGTGELFFGEGSRLTVL.

V and J are TRBV6-2 or TRBV6-3 and TRBJ2-7; 8 nucleotides align to TRBD1. Germline CDR1 and CDR2: MNHEY and SVGEGT. The length of the CDR3 is 13 residues. Trimming at V came to 7 bases and at J to 2 bases, leaving 4 bases not matched to a gene. The CDR3 DNA follows: TGTGCCAGCACGGACAGGGCACCCTACGAGCAGTACTTC. This codes for CASTDRAPYEQYF.

The V and J genes are TRBV7-2 and TRBJ2-5, with D perhaps matching TRBD2 (5 bases). The CDR3 runs 13 residues. Deletions cut 6 bases from V and 5 bases from J, with 13 bases between. Looked up from germline, CDR1 is SGHTA and CDR2 is FQGNSA. The CDR3 loop is CASSSQRAETQYF. The CDR3 DNA reads as TGTGCCAGCAGTTCGCAGAGGGCCGAGACCCAGTACTTC. Supplemented by reference TRBV7-2 and TRBJ2-5, the full variable domain reads GAGVSQSPSNKVTEKGKDVELRCDPISGHTALYWYRQSLGQGLEFLIYFQGNSAPDKSGLPSDRFSAERTGGSVSTLTIQRTQQEDSAVYLCASSSQRAETQYFGPGTRLLVL.

The rearrangement links TRBV7-2 to TRBJ1-2; TRBD1 matches at 8 bases. CDR3 size: 13 residues. Trimming at V came to 6 bases and at J to 12 bases, leaving 12 bases not matched to a gene. Per the germline V gene, CDR1 is SGHTA and CDR2 is FQGNSA. This CDR3 is CASRPGTGRGHTF. Written as DNA, the CDR3 is TGTGCCAGCAGACCCGGGACAGGACGAGGCCACACCTTC.

This clonotype occurred many times. This rearrangement joins TRBV11-2 to TRBJ2-5; D not certain. The CDR3 extends over 15 amino acids. Trimming left V 0 bases short and J 5 bases short, with 13 bases between. Germline V gene lookup returns CDR1 SGHAT and CDR2 FQNNGV. The CDR3 bases are TGTGCCAGCAGCTTAGATCAGTCGGCCGCGGAGACCCAGTACTTC. As protein: CASSLDQSAAETQYF.

J is TRBJ2-2 and V is TRBV7-9; possible D gene TRBD1, 5 bases. CDR3 length equals 16 residues. From germline, CDR1 is SEHNR and CDR2 FQNEAQ (reference sequence). The V end was cut by 3 bases, the J end by 4 bases, with 15 bases between. The CDR3 DNA follows: TGTGCCAGCAGCTTTACGCAGGGCCTAGGCACCGGGGAGCTGTTTTTT. This encodes CASSFTQGLGTGELFF.

The rearrangement uses TRBV7-3 and TRBJ2-3; D call uncertain. Germline CDR1 reads SGHTA; CDR2 reads FQGTGA. The CDR3 totals 14 residues. Trimming removed 5 bases at V and 4 bases at J, with 13 bases between. The CDR3 sequence: CASSPLGGADTQYF. CDR3 coding DNA: TGTGCCAGCAGCCCCCTCGGTGGGGCAGATACGCAGTATTTT.

This clonotype was seen many times. The chain recombines TRBV12-3 or TRBV12-4 with TRBJ2-3; D is ambiguous. The CDR3 consists of 12 residues. Trimming shortened V by 3 bases and J by 6 bases, and 7 bases separated the two germline ends. In DNA, the CDR3 is TGTGCCAGCAGTTTTACTGAGGATACGCAGTATTTT. Translation: CASSFTEDTQYF.

The chain is built from TRBV27 and TRBJ1-4; 8 bases are a match to TRBD1. Trimming removed 4 bases from V and 6 bases from J; junction bases left unmatched: 10. Germline lookup yields CDR1 MNHEY and CDR2 SMNVEV (reference sequence). This CDR3 has 16 amino acids. The CDR3 spells CASSSRTGGRDEKLFF. The CDR3 DNA reads TGTGCCAGCAGTTCCAGAACAGGGGGGAGGGATGAAAAACTGTTTTTT.

In its sample, this clonotype was seen many times. The chain is built from TRBV12-3 or TRBV12-4 and TRBJ2-2, with 10 positions matching TRBD1. This CDR3 has 18 residues. Trimming took 4 bases from V and 6 from J; bases not matched to a gene: 14. The CDR3 sequence: CASSSRTGGPIGAGELFF. In nucleotides, the CDR3 is TGTGCCAGCAGTTCTCGGACAGGGGGACCTATAGGGGCCGGGGAGCTGTTTTTT.

This clonotype appeared a few times. The rearrangement joins TRBV20-1 to TRBJ2-3; a possible D gene is TRBD2 (6 bases). CDR3 size: 14 residues. Trimming took 7 bases from V and 5 from J, leaving 19 bases between them. Germline lookup yields CDR1 DFQATT and CDR2 SNEGSKA (reference sequence). CDR3 sequence: CSVSRDSGGDTQYF. The CDR3 DNA follows: TGCAGTGTTAGCCGGGACTCCGGGGGAGATACGCAGTATTTT.

The sample holds a few counts of this clonotype. The V gene is TRBV11-2, the J gene TRBJ2-4; D unresolved. Trimming shortened V by 3 bases and J by 3 bases, and 9 bases separated the two germline ends. This CDR3 has 14 residues. CDR1 and CDR2 from the germline V gene are SGHAT and FQNNGV. DNA for the CDR3: TGTGCCAGCAGCTTCGAGAGAAACAAAAACATTCAGTACTTC. Protein sequence: CASSFERNKNIQYF.

There are many counts of this clonotype. This chain connects TRBV15 to TRBJ2-5; D may be TRBD2 (5 bases). V gave up 0 bases and J gave up 5 bases, with 13 bases separating them. This CDR3 comprises 15 residues. CDR1 is LNHNV and CDR2 is YYDKDF in the germline V gene (reference sequence). In DNA form, the CDR3 reads TGTGCCACCAGCAGAGATCGTGGCTGGGAGGAGACCCAGTACTTC. Encoded protein: CATSRDRGWEETQYF.

This clonotype was found a few times. The chain combines TRBV9 with TRBJ2-7; no firm D call. Germline V CDR1 and CDR2: SGDLS, YYNGEE. Trimming cost V 0 bases and J 5 bases, with 15 bases left between them. The CDR3 length is 15 residues. For the CDR3, the DNA is TGTGCCAGCAGCGTAGCCCCCGGCCGTAACCACGAGCAGTACTTC. This encodes CASSVAPGRNHEQYF.

CDR3 protein: CASSQGREYNEQFF. CDR3 coding DNA: TGTGCCAGCAGCCAAGGGAGGGAGTACAATGAGCAGTTCTTC. The J gene is TRBJ2-1, the V gene TRBV3-1, with a tentative D call TRBD2 (6 bases). Germline lookup yields CDR1 LGHDT and CDR2 YNNKEL (reference sequence). The CDR3 runs to 14 residues. V gave up 1 base and J gave up 4 bases, with 8 bases separating them.

This clonotype was recorded a few times. This CDR3 is CAISESTSPDEQFF. The CDR3 coding sequence is TGTGCCATCAGTGAGTCAACGTCACCTGATGAGCAGTTCTTC. V is TRBV10-3 and J is TRBJ2-1, with D unresolved. From germline, CDR1 is ENHRY and CDR2 SYGVKD. This CDR3 has 14 residues. Deletions cut 0 bases from V and 8 bases from J, with 11 bases between.

This sequence joins TRBV7-2 and TRBJ2-5, with 12 positions matching TRBD2. The CDR3 runs to 17 residues. V dropped 0 bases and J dropped 4; count of bases not matched to a gene: 6. The germline V gene encodes CDR1 SGHTA and CDR2 FQGNSA. The CDR3: CASSLAETSGGAETQYF. The CDR3 region has the DNA TGTGCCAGCAGCTTAGCGGAGACTAGCGGGGGTGCAGAGACCCAGTACTTC.

This clonotype came up a few times. The CDR3, as DNA: TGCGCCAGCAGCTTGGTAGGGACAGAGTATGGCTACACCTTC. Its protein is CASSLVGTEYGYTF. The chain has TRBV5-1 and TRBJ1-2, with 7 nucleotides matching TRBD1. This CDR3 is 14 amino acids long. The junction had 4 bases not matched to a gene; V was cut back by 0 bases and J by 5 bases. Germline lookup yields CDR1 SGHRS and CDR2 YFSETQ.

There are many counts of this clonotype. The genes are TRBV9 and TRBJ2-1, with D unclear. Per the germline V gene, CDR1 is SGDLS and CDR2 is YYNGEE. The CDR3 consists of 12 residues. Trimming pared 0 bases from V and 5 bases from J, leaving 3 bases between. CDR3 sequence reads: CASSVGNNEQFF. The DNA for the CDR3 is TGTGCCAGCAGCGTAGGAAACAATGAGCAGTTCTTC.